A single sample is the source of the 20 T cell receptor beta chains below, sequenced in a study of CD8+CD57+ T cells in acquired aplastic anemia. For CDR3 and TCR beta VDJ profiling, genomic DNA was the template used. MiXCR, run by TCRdb on the reads, gives a single entry per CDR3 protein. The sample has about 420,000 distinct CDR3 sequences; under 80% are singletons. The sequenced sample was sorted CD4+, CD8+, or CD8+CD57+ T cells (not recorded which) from PBMCs. These receptors were taken from a human donor in good health, serving as a control.

The chain recombines TRBV2 with TRBJ2-5; D is unclear. The CDR3 has 15 residues. Germline V lookup: CDR1 SNHLY, CDR2 FYNNEI. The V gene lost 1 base and the J gene lost 5 bases, with 14 bases spanning the gap. In DNA, the CDR3 is TGTGCCAGCAGTGAAGAGATGGGGTTGGGGGAGACCCAGTACTTC. Encoded protein: CASSEEMGLGETQYF.

The chain is built from TRBV10-2 and TRBJ2-7; D is perhaps TRBD2 (5 bases). V lost 4 bases and J 13 bases, leaving 26 bases between the germline ends. The germline gives CDR1 WSHSY, CDR2 SAAADI. The CDR3 totals 15 residues. Written as DNA, the CDR3 is TGCGCCAGCAGTGCGATTCCGGGATCGACCTACGAGCTCTACTTC. It encodes CASSAIPGSTYELYF.

About this clonotype itself: One end of the junction is discordant with germline, which a read error may explain. The rearrangement joins TRBV7-2 to TRBJ1-6; D is undetermined. The CDR3 sequence is 14 residues long. CDR1 SGHTA and CDR2 FQGNSA come from the germline V gene. DNA for the CDR3: TGTGCCAGCAGCTTGAAGTCGCCCAATGGCTACCTCTTCTTT. Translating gives CASSLKSPNGYLFF.

The chain employs TRBV7-2 and TRBJ1-1, with 8 bases identical to TRBD1. This CDR3 region has 14 residues. CDR1 and CDR2 from the germline V gene are SGHTA and FQGNSA. J was trimmed by 4 bases and V by 10 bases; bases with no gene match: 11. CDR3 protein: CATDQTGDGTEAFF. The DNA for the CDR3 is TGTGCCACCGATCAGACAGGGGATGGCACTGAAGCTTTCTTT.

This chain links TRBV29-1 with TRBJ2-1; possibly TRBD1 or TRBD2 for D (5 bases each). CDR3 length: 15 residues. Trimming left V 0 bases short and J 8 bases short, with 17 bases between. Germline loops: CDR1 SQVTM, CDR2 ANQGSEA. The CDR3 is CSVEDPSQGNYEQFF. DNA for the CDR3: TGCAGCGTTGAAGACCCTAGCCAGGGTAACTATGAGCAGTTCTTC.

In its sample, this clonotype was seen many times. The rearrangement uses TRBV12-3 or TRBV12-4 and TRBJ1-2, with 7 bases aligning to TRBD1. The junction had 5 bases not matched to a gene; V was cut back by 6 bases and J by 4 bases. This CDR3 contains 13 residues. CDR3 DNA: TGTGCCAGCAGCCTCCGGGACAGCTATGGCTACACCTTC. Translating gives CASSLRDSYGYTF.

The rearrangement links TRBV15 to TRBJ2-7, with D perhaps assigned TRBD1 or TRBD2 (5 bases each). Germline V gives CDR1 LNHNV, CDR2 YYDKDF (reference sequence). The CDR3 loop spans 16 amino acids. Between the trimmed V and J ends, which lost 10 bases and 6 bases, there was a span of 28 bases. CDR3 nucleotide sequence: TGTGCCAGCACCCGAAAACGTGGGACGGGCAACCGCGAGCAGTACTTC. It translates to CASTRKRGTGNREQYF.

A remark on this clonotype: An end of the junction differs from the germline gene, which may be a read error. The chain combines TRBV7-9 with TRBJ2-7; D might be TRBD2 (6 bases). The CDR3 extends over 13 amino acids. Looked up from germline, CDR1 is SEHNR and CDR2 is FQNEAQ (reference sequence). The CDR3 DNA reads as TGTGCCAGCAGCTTAGCTTGGGAGGCCGAGAAGTACTTC. As protein: CASSLAWEAEKYF.

This chain uses TRBV12-3 or TRBV12-4 with TRBJ2-6; possibly TRBD1 or TRBD2 for D (5 bases each). CDR3 length: 17 residues. The ends were cut back, 2 bases at V and 2 bases at J, with 13 bases in the middle. CDR3 region: CASSLRGVGAGANVLTF. DNA for the CDR3: TGTGCCAGCAGTTTAAGGGGAGTGGGAGCTGGGGCCAACGTCCTGACTTTC.

V usage is TRBV9 and J usage is TRBJ2-5; D is possibly TRBD2 (6 bases). The V gene's germline CDR1 is SGDLS and CDR2 YYNGEE. Trimming left V 3 bases short and J 12 bases short, with 24 bases between. This CDR3 is built from 15 residues. The CDR3 coding sequence is TGTGCCAGCAGCGCCACGACGGGACGGGACTCTGGAAAGTACTTC. Protein sequence: CASSATTGRDSGKYF.

This clonotype turned up a few times. No conserved phenylalanine or tryptophan is present at the end of the CDR3, so a read error is the likely explanation. The DNA is omitted, as the CDR3 cannot be located on it reliably, and the CDR3 follows TCRdb's listing. The genes are TRBV10-3 and TRBJ2-7; the table's TRBD1 call for D was not verified on the DNA. The CDR3 spans 10 amino acids, including both terminal residues. Germline values: CDR1 ENHRY, CDR2 SYGVKD. The CDR3 here is CAISGNLLRT.

J is TRBJ1-2 and V is TRBV9; TRBD1 matches at 8 bases. The CDR3 totals 14 residues. Germline assignment: CDR1 SGDLS and CDR2 YYNGEE. Trimming took 4 bases from V and 2 from J; bases not matched to a gene: 4. CDR3 sequence reads: CASSPWTGNYGYTF. CDR3 bases: TGTGCCAGCAGCCCATGGACAGGGAACTATGGCTACACCTTC.

The chain's CDR3 is CSAKPYPAGCYTF. Here the CDR3 DNA reads TGCAGTGCTAAGCCCTACCCTGCCGGATGCTACACCTTC. V usage is TRBV20-1 and J usage is TRBJ1-2; D unclear. This CDR3 is 13 amino acids long. V lost 4 bases to trimming and J lost 9 bases, with 18 bases between them. Germline CDR1 is DFQATT and CDR2 is SNEGSKA (reference sequence).

The gene calls are TRBV5-8 and TRBJ1-2; possibly TRBD1 for D (5 bases). This CDR3 is 13 amino acids long. Per the germline V gene, CDR1 is SGHTS and CDR2 is YDEGEE. Trimming left V 5 bases short and J 6 bases short, with 14 bases between. The CDR3 sequence: CASSGGGADGYTF. In DNA form, the CDR3 reads TGTGCCAGCAGTGGAGGCGGGGCGGATGGCTACACCTTC.

This clonotype was found once. The chain employs TRBV20-1 and TRBJ2-2; 7 bases are a match to TRBD1. The germline V gene has CDR1 DFQATT and CDR2 SNEGSKA (reference sequence). This CDR3 is 17 amino acids long. V lost 8 bases and J lost 2; bases outside the gene matches: 17. The CDR3 bases are TGCAGTAATGACAGGGCCGGCGAGACCCTCAACACCGGGGAGCTGTTTTTT. It codes for CSNDRAGETLNTGELFF.

This clonotype was counted many times. Here the CDR3 reads CASSLHTSGGQETQYF. CDR3 nucleotide sequence: TGTGCCAGCAGCTTGCACACTAGCGGGGGGCAAGAGACCCAGTACTTC. The chain has TRBV11-3 and TRBJ2-5, with 12 bases identical to TRBD2. The germline V gene encodes CDR1 SGHNT and CDR2 YENEEA. Trimming took 3 bases from V and 2 from J; bases not matched to a gene: 4. This CDR3 has 16 residues.

Comment on this clonotype: The junction and the germline gene differ at one end; a read error may be behind it. This chain uses TRBV7-2 with TRBJ1-6; 9 bases fit TRBD1. Germline CDR1 is SGHTA and CDR2 is FQGNSA. This CDR3 region has 14 residues. CDR3 loop: CASSLRVGQGLGYF. Here the CDR3 DNA reads TGTGCCAGCAGCTTACGGGTGGGACAGGGACTTGGCTACTTT.

On this clonotype itself: Given the absence of the conserved phenylalanine or tryptophan at the CDR3 end, a read error is likely. The chain links TRBV9 to TRBJ2-7; D unresolved. The V gene lost 4 bases and the J gene lost 6 bases, with 11 bases spanning the gap. The CDR3 extends over 12 amino acids. Germline CDR1 is SGDLS and CDR2 is YYNGEE. For the CDR3, the DNA is TGTGCCAGCAGCCAGGCCCACCGCGAGCAGTACTTA. Encoded protein: CASSQAHREQYL.

Notes on this clonotype: This likely comes from a read error, as the CDR3 has no conserved phenylalanine or tryptophan at its end. Because the CDR3's place on the DNA is in doubt, the DNA is left out and the CDR3 is given as listed by TCRdb. This chain joins TRBV7-3 and TRBJ1-2; no check of the table's D call, TRBD1, against the DNA was made. The CDR3 has 15 residues if both end residues are counted. Germline assignment: CDR1 SGHTA and CDR2 FQGTGA. Here the CDR3 reads CASRPGPNGNYGDTL.

This clonotype was recorded once. The rearrangement links TRBV6-2 or TRBV6-3 to TRBJ1-5; TRBD1 might be the D (5 bases). The V and J ends lost 2 bases and 2 bases respectively, with 13 bases between them. The CDR3 has 16 amino acids. Germline CDR1 is MNHEY and CDR2 is SVGEGT. CDR3 nucleotide sequence: TGTGCCAGCAGTTACCTTTCAGGGCTCGGCAATCAGCCCCAGCATTTT. It translates to CASSYLSGLGNQPQHF.